Reported below is one T cell receptor beta chain. Its target is unknown. This may arise from a read error, as a much more abundant clone is one base away. This likely comes from a read error, as the CDR3 has no conserved phenylalanine or tryptophan at its end. The ends were cut back, 3 bases at V and 2 bases at J, with 10 bases in the middle. The CDR3 covers 15 residues. Per the germline V gene, CDR1 is KGHDR and CDR2 is SFDVKD. These data belong to a study of liver allograft versus peripheral blood T cells. Looking at the study overall: Comparisons were made between T cell receptor repertoires found in transplanted livers and those circulating in recipients' peripheral blood. Broader study findings: Repertoires of T cell receptors in liver allografts reportedly differed from peripheral blood repertoires.

TCRdb reanalysed the reads using MiXCR and keeps one entry per CDR3 protein. In the table there are more than 10,000 distinct CDR3 sequences, approximately 30% of which are singletons. The TCR comes from a human patient who had a liver transplant. Some T cells may be provided by the graft donor. The chain carries TRBV24-1 and TRBJ2-1; tentatively, D is TRBD2 (7 bases). The CDR3 nucleotides read TGTGCCACCAGTGATCCGGGGGGCCCCTACAATGAGCAGTTCCTC. Translated: CATSDPGGPYNEQFL.